This TCR beta chain was sequenced for a study of cytomegalovirus exposure and HLA in healthy donors. Primers included in the PCR were 60 Vbeta and 13 Jbeta primers. The data were produced by immunoSEQ multiplex PCR, yet TCRdb's version contains in-frame clones alone and is incomplete. The sample records some 150,000 clones, 79% being singletons. This CDR3 is 15 amino acids long. V dropped 5 bases and J dropped 6; count of bases not matched to a gene: 11. Germline-derived CDR1 and CDR2 are LNHDA and SQIVND (reference sequence). The specimen sequenced was PBMCs. The clonotype comes from a woman in her fifties or sixties in good health and CMV-seronegative. The rearrangement links TRBV19 to TRBJ2-7; 9 nucleotides align to TRBD1. CDR3 sequence reads: CASSGRQGGFSEQYF. The CDR3 coding sequence is TGTGCCAGTAGTGGCCGACAGGGGGGATTCTCCGAGCAGTACTTC.